This entry lists 3 T cell receptor beta chains sequenced from one sample in a study of T cell responses to AZD1222 COVID-19 vaccine. The assay was immunoSEQ multiplex PCR, and TCRdb's table has in-frame clones only and misses some. The sample holds around 75,000 clones, approximately 85% seen once. This material consisted of peripheral blood, taken on day 0 of AZD1222 vaccination. These receptors originate from an adult in good health.

V and J are TRBV3-1 (or the pseudogene TRBV3-2) and TRBJ2-7, with D maybe TRBD2 (5 bases). Trimming removed 5 bases from V and 3 bases from J, with 17 bases in between. The CDR3 has 15 amino acids. The V gene's germline CDR1 is LGHDT and CDR2 YNNKEL (reference sequence). The CDR3 is CASSSKPGIYYEQYF. The CDR3 DNA is TGTGCCAGCAGCTCCAAACCGGGGATCTACTACGAGCAGTACTTC.

The V and J genes are TRBV6-2 or TRBV6-3 and TRBJ1-1; D unclear. From germline, CDR1 is MNHEY and CDR2 SVGEGT. The CDR3 consists of 12 residues. Trimming stripped 0 bases from V and 7 bases from J, with 6 bases between. CDR3 DNA: TGTGCCAGCAGTTACTCGAGGTTTGAAGCTTTCTTT. Protein: CASSYSRFEAFF.

The genes are TRBV4-1 and TRBJ2-7, with 9 nucleotides matching TRBD1. The CDR3 consists of 12 residues. Per the germline V gene, CDR1 is MGHRA and CDR2 is YSYEKL. Trimming removed 6 bases from V and 7 bases from J; junction bases left unmatched: 4. The CDR3 region has the DNA TGCGCCAGCAGGGACAGGGGAGGTGAGCAGTACTTC. This translates into CASRDRGGEQYF.